The 24 T cell receptor beta chains in this list originate from one sample, sequenced in a study of shared clonotypes between healthy human individuals. TCRdb's table, derived via immunoSEQ multiplex PCR, lists solely in-frame clones and lacks some. The repertoire holds around 700,000 clones, with about 80% as singletons. Sequencing was performed on memory CD4+ T cells sorted from blood. This sample's subset: CD45RA-negative fraction. The receptors were sampled from a woman aged 25 to 45 in good health.

The gene calls are TRBV7-2 and TRBJ2-7, with D unresolved. This CDR3 region has 14 residues. Trimming stripped 5 bases from V and 4 bases from J, with 15 bases between. The V gene's germline CDR1 is SGHTA and CDR2 FQGNSA. Written as DNA, the CDR3 is TGTGCCAGCAGCCCCAACACAAGGGAATACGAGCAGTACTTC. This translates into CASSPNTREYEQYF.

This clone appeared a few times. The CDR3 coding sequence is TGCGCCAGCAGCTTGGCCGGGCAAGGGCTTGGCGAAAAACTGTTTTTT. This encodes CASSLAGQGLGEKLFF. This sequence joins TRBV5-1 and TRBJ1-4; no clear D gene. The CDR3 totals 16 residues. Germline values: CDR1 SGHRS, CDR2 YFSETQ. V lost 0 bases, J lost 8 bases, and 17 bases lay in between.

This clone was seen only once. One base away lies a much larger clone, so this may be a sequencing read error. The rearrangement uses TRBV4-1 and TRBJ2-1; 10 bases align to TRBD2. Germline V lookup: CDR1 MGHRA, CDR2 YSYEKL. V dropped 0 bases and J dropped 4; count of bases not matched to a gene: 9. This CDR3 contains 18 residues. CDR3 protein: CASSQDPGLASRYNEQFF. The CDR3 DNA sequence: TGCGCCAGCAGCCAAGATCCGGGACTAGCGAGTAGATACAATGAGCAGTTCTTC.

The chain couples TRBV7-2 to TRBJ2-7, with 7 bases that match TRBD1. J lost 3 bases, V lost 5 bases, and 10 bases had no gene match. The CDR3 has 15 amino acids. CDR1 SGHTA and CDR2 FQGNSA come from the germline V gene. CDR3 in amino acids: CASSTDRARVYEQYF. The CDR3 DNA is TGTGCCAGCAGCACAGACAGGGCGAGAGTCTACGAGCAGTACTTC. The full variable domain, with the rest looked up from reference TRBV7-2 and TRBJ2-7, is GAGVSQSPSNKVTEKGKDVELRCDPISGHTALYWYRQSLGQGLEFLIYFQGNSAPDKSGLPSDRFSAERTGGSVSTLTIQRTQQEDSAVYLCASSTDRARVYEQYFGPGTRLTVT.

The rearrangement links TRBV2 to TRBJ2-1, with 12 bases lining up with TRBD2. J was trimmed by 7 bases and V by 7 bases; bases with no gene match: 8. The CDR3 runs 15 residues. Germline CDR1 is SNHLY and CDR2 is FYNNEI. Here the CDR3 reads CASNGRTSGTNEQFF. CDR3 nucleotide sequence: TGTGCCAGCAACGGTAGGACTAGCGGGACTAATGAGCAGTTCTTC.

This clone was observed a handful of times. The CDR3 loop is CASSEGQAVEYGYTF. The CDR3 nucleotides read TGTGCCAGCAGTGAAGGGCAGGCGGTGGAGTATGGCTACACCTTC. V is TRBV6-1 and J is TRBJ1-2; D gene unclear. The CDR3 covers 15 residues. The V gene lost 1 base and the J gene lost 5 bases, with 14 bases spanning the gap. Germline lookup yields CDR1 MNHNS and CDR2 SASEGT.

The chain links TRBV2 to TRBJ2-7; 7 bases agree with TRBD1. Per germline, CDR1 SNHLY and CDR2 FYNNEI. Trimming removed 5 bases from V and 3 bases from J; junction bases left unmatched: 7. The CDR3 runs to 14 residues. The CDR3, as DNA: TGTGCCAGCAGTCCGGGACAGTTTATCTACGAGCAGTACTTC. Its translation is CASSPGQFIYEQYF.

This chain connects TRBV4-1 to TRBJ2-7; TRBD2 aligns across 11 bases. Trimming at V came to 1 base and at J to 7 bases, leaving 12 bases not matched to a gene. Germline CDR1 MGHRA, CDR2 YSYEKL. The CDR3 totals 17 residues. The CDR3 nucleotides are TGCGCCAGCAGCCAAGGCCTCCGACTAGCGGGGACGGCGGAGCAGTACTTC. Protein: CASSQGLRLAGTAEQYF.

The chain recombines TRBV28 with TRBJ2-1; 11 bases are shared with TRBD2. The ends lost 5 bases at V and 5 bases at J; junction bases unmatched: 11. The CDR3 spans 17 residues. Germline loops: CDR1 MDHEN, CDR2 SYDVKM. In DNA, the CDR3 is TGTGCCAGCAGTCCACCGGTAGGGACTAGCGGCCACAATGAGCAGTTCTTC. It encodes CASSPPVGTSGHNEQFF.

Only a few counts were recorded for this clone. The gene calls are TRBV7-2 and TRBJ1-2, with D maybe TRBD1 (5 bases). V lost 4 bases and J lost 8, with 20 bases in between. The CDR3 runs 15 residues. Germline values: CDR1 SGHTA, CDR2 FQGNSA. CDR3 sequence: CASSSYMASKGGYTF. The CDR3 nucleotides are TGTGCCAGCAGCTCTTACATGGCATCGAAGGGGGGCTACACCTTC.

About this clone itself: The junction departs from germline at one end; a sequencing error may be responsible. This chain uses TRBV20-1 with TRBJ2-7; D might be TRBD2 (5 bases). This CDR3 region has 11 residues. Germline CDR1 is DFQATT and CDR2 is SNEGSKA (reference sequence). The CDR3 coding sequence is TGCAGTGCCCGCCCTTTGGACTCCACCCGTTTC. This gives the protein CSARPLDSTRF.

This rearrangement joins TRBV7-8 to TRBJ2-5, with D possibly being TRBD1 (5 bases). From germline, CDR1 is SGHVS and CDR2 FQNEAQ. Trimming cost V 1 base and J 5 bases, with 14 bases left between them. The CDR3 is 15 residues long. CDR3 DNA: TGTGCCAGCAGCTTAGGGGCGGCAGGGTTTGAGACCCAGTACTTC. Translation gives CASSLGAAGFETQYF. The full variable domain, its missing parts supplied by reference TRBV7-8 and TRBJ2-5, is GAGVSQSPRYKVAKRGQDVALRCDPISGHVSLFWYQQALGQGPEFLTYFQNEAQLDKSGLPSDRFFAERPEGSVSTLKIQRTQQEDSAVYLCASSLGAAGFETQYFGPGTRLLVL.

The chain couples TRBV15 to TRBJ2-2, with TRBD1 identical over 8 bases. Germline V gives CDR1 LNHNV, CDR2 YYDKDF (reference sequence). The CDR3 loop spans 15 amino acids. V trimming: 7 bases; J trimming: 5 bases; junction bases outside the gene matches: 9. CDR3 in amino acids: CATTTDRGRTGELFF. The CDR3 coding sequence is TGTGCCACCACTACCGACAGGGGACGGACCGGGGAGCTGTTTTTT.

The genes are TRBV27 and TRBJ2-2, with D maybe TRBD2 (6 bases). The germline CDR1 and CDR2 sequences are MNHEY and SMNVEV (reference sequence). CDR3 length: 15 amino acids. V gave up 6 bases and J gave up 0 bases, with 11 bases separating them. For the CDR3, the DNA is TGTGCCAGCAGGGAGGGACCATCGAACACCGGGGAGCTGTTTTTT. It encodes CASREGPSNTGELFF.

For this clone: At the DNA level, this CDR3 is encoded by other sequences in the same sample as well. This sequence joins TRBV27 and TRBJ2-7, with TRBD1 matching 9 bases. The V gene end was trimmed by 3 bases and the J gene end by 0 bases; junction bases not matched to a gene: 3. Per germline, CDR1 MNHEY and CDR2 SMNVEV (reference sequence). The CDR3 is 15 residues long. In DNA form, the CDR3 reads TGTGCCAGCAGTTTGGGACAGGGTCTCTCCTACGAGCAGTACTTC. The encoded protein is CASSLGQGLSYEQYF.

This chain links TRBV6-5 with TRBJ1-3; D unresolved. V was clipped by 9 bases and J by 0 bases, with 12 bases between them. CDR1 and CDR2 from the germline V gene are MNHEY and SVGAGI. The CDR3 has 14 amino acids. This chain's CDR3 is CASIRTASGNTIYF. The CDR3 DNA reads as TGTGCCAGTATTAGGACGGCCTCTGGAAACACCATATATTTT.

The CDR3 loop is CASLSTGSYEQYF. CDR3 bases: TGTGCCAGCCTCTCGACGGGGTCCTACGAGCAGTACTTC. The chain has TRBV28 and TRBJ2-7; D possibly corresponds to TRBD2 (5 bases). Trimming removed 8 bases at V and 1 base at J, with 12 bases between. Germline V CDR1 and CDR2: MDHEN, SYDVKM. This CDR3 spans 13 amino acids.

The chain carries TRBV5-1 and TRBJ2-7; possibly TRBD1 for D (5 bases). In germline, CDR1 is SGHRS, CDR2 YFSETQ. This CDR3 region has 14 residues. The V gene lost 4 bases and the J gene lost 3 bases, with 14 bases spanning the gap. DNA of the CDR3: TGCGCCAGCAGCGCCGGACAATCCTTCTACGAGCAGTACTTC. Residues: CASSAGQSFYEQYF. The full variable domain, with the rest looked up from reference TRBV5-1 and TRBJ2-7, is KAGVTQTPRYLIKTRGQQVTLSCSPISGHRSVSWYQQTPGQGLQFLFEYFSETQRNKGNFPGRFSGRQFSNSRSEMNVSTLELGDSALYLCASSAGQSFYEQYFGPGTRLTVT.

The genes are TRBV18 and TRBJ2-7; D is perhaps TRBD1 or TRBD2 (5 bases each). Germline V CDR1 and CDR2: KGHSH, LQKENI. The CDR3 is made up of 15 amino acids. Trimming removed 4 bases from V and 5 bases from J, with 18 bases in between. The chain's CDR3 is CASSLGRVPSDEQYF. The CDR3 DNA reads TGTGCCAGCTCACTGGGGCGGGTGCCCAGCGACGAGCAGTACTTC.

The rearrangement joins TRBV19 to TRBJ2-1; possibly TRBD1 for D (6 bases). The CDR3 is 16 amino acids. With 1 base removed from V and 0 bases from J, the gap between germline ends came to 10 bases. Germline V CDR1 and CDR2: LNHDA, SQIVND (reference sequence). The CDR3 region is CASSIGDTSSYNEQFF. In DNA form, the CDR3 reads TGTGCCAGTAGTATAGGGGACACGAGCTCCTACAATGAGCAGTTCTTC.

This chain links TRBV9 with TRBJ2-1; the match to TRBD2 covers 7 bases. Germline trimming cut 4 bases from V and 3 bases from J; bases unmatched to any gene: 7. This CDR3 region has 15 residues. Germline assignment: CDR1 SGDLS and CDR2 YYNGEE. The CDR3 DNA sequence: TGTGCCAGCAGCTCAGACTCGGGGGGCTACAATGAGCAGTTCTTC. It yields the protein CASSSDSGGYNEQFF.

Worth noting for this clone: Other DNA sequences in this sample translate to the same CDR3. The rearrangement joins TRBV5-1 to TRBJ2-1; D is possibly TRBD1 (5 bases). CDR1 and CDR2 (germline): SGHRS, YFSETQ. The CDR3 consists of 13 residues. Trimming shortened V by 0 bases and J by 7 bases, and 8 bases separated the two germline ends. CDR3 DNA sequence: TGCGCCAGCAGCTTGGGGCAGGGTAATGAGCAGTTCTTC. This encodes CASSLGQGNEQFF.

J is TRBJ2-3 and V is TRBV18; 10 bases line up with TRBD2. The CDR3 runs to 15 residues. Germline V gene lookup returns CDR1 KGHSH and CDR2 LQKENI. With 3 bases clipped from V and 6 bases from J, the junction kept 6 bases outside the gene matches. CDR3: CASSPGASGSDTQYF. DNA of the CDR3: TGTGCCAGCTCACCTGGGGCTAGCGGGAGTGATACGCAGTATTTT.

On this clone: The same CDR3 is also encoded by other DNA sequences in this sample. The V call is TRBV27, the J call TRBJ1-5, with a weak D call TRBD1 (5 bases). This CDR3 has 14 amino acids. Trimming took off 2 bases at V and 7 bases at J, with 12 bases between the two ends. Germline-derived CDR1 and CDR2 are MNHEY and SMNVEV (reference sequence). The CDR3 loop reads CASSLRQGGQPQHF. The CDR3 DNA sequence: TGTGCCAGCAGTTTACGGCAGGGAGGACAGCCCCAGCATTTT.